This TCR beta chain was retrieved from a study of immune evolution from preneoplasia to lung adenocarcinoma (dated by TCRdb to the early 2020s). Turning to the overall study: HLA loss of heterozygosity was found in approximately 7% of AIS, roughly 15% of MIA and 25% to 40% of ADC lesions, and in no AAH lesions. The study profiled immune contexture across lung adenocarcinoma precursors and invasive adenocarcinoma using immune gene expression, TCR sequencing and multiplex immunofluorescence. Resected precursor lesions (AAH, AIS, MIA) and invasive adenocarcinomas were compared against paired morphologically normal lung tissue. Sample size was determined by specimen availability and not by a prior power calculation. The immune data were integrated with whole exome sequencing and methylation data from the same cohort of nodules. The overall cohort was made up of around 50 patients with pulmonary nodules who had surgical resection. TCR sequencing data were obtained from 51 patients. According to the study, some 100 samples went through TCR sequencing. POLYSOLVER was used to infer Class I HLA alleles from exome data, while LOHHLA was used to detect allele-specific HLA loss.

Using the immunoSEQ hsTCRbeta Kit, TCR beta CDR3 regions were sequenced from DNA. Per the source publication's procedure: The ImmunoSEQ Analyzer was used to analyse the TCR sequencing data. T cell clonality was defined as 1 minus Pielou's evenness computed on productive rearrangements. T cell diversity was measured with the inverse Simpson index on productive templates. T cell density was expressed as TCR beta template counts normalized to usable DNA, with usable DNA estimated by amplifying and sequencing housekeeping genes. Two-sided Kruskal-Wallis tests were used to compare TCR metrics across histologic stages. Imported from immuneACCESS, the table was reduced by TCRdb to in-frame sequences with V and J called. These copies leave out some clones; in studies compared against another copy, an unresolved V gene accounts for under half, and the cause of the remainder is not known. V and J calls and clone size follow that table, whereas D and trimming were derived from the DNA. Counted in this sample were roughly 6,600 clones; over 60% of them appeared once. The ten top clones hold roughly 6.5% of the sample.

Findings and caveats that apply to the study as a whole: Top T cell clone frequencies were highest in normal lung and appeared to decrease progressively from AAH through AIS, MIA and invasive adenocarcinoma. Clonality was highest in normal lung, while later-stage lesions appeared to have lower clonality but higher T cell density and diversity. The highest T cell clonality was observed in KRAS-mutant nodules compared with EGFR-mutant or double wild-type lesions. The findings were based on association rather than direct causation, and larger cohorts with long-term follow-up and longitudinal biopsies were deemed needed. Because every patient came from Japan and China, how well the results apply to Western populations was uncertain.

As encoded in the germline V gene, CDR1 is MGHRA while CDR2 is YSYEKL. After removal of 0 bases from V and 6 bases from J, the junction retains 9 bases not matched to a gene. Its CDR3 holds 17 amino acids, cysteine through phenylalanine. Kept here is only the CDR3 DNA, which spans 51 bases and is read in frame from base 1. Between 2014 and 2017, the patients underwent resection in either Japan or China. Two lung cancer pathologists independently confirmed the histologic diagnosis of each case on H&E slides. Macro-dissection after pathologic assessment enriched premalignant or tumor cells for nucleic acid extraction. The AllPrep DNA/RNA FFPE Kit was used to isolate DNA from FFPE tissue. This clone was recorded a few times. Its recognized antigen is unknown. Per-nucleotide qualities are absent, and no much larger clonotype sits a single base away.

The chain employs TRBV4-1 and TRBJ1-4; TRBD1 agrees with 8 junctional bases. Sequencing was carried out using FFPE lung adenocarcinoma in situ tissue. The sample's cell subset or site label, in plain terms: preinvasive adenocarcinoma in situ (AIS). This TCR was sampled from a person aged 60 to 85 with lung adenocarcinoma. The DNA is TGCGCCAGCAGCCAAGATCCTCAGGGGGCACAGGATGAAAAACTGTTTTTT. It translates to CASSQDPQGAQDEKLFF.